This T cell receptor (beta chain) was found in a study of T cells in Graves' hyperthyroidism and ophthalmopathy. General study findings and limits: Ophthalmopathy prediction by the model preceded onset by a median 6.5 months.

Ophthalmopathy patients had moderate-to-severe active disease, CAS ≥3, NOSPECS ≥4, and disease duration under 3 months. Patients were excluded for uncontrolled infection, other autoimmune disease, pregnancy or lactation. This clonotype was seen at least ten times. Its antigen remains unidentified. Amplified regions were TCR beta CDR3 sequences from RNA transcripts. TCR CDR3 regions were first amplified by RT-PCR with HTBI primers. TCRdb processed the multiplex PCR reads anew with MiXCR; each CDR3 protein has one entry. The sample lists around 570,000 distinct CDR3 sequences, 20% occurring once. The sequenced sample consisted of blood. This TCR derives from a middle-aged man with Graves' ophthalmopathy.

The chain's CDR3 is CASSLAGRPGTDTQYF. CDR3 coding DNA: TGCGCCAGCAGCTTGGCCGGGAGGCCCGGCACAGATACGCAGTATTTT. This chain uses TRBV5-1 with TRBJ2-3; 7 bases fit TRBD2. Per germline, CDR1 SGHRS and CDR2 YFSETQ. CDR3 size: 16 residues. V shed 0 bases and J 1 base; nucleotides not matched to a gene: 5.